This T cell receptor beta chain was captured by sequencing in a study of blood T cell repertoires in COVID-19. In the original analysis: Cell counts per sample came from amplifying reference gene primers. The data were produced by immunoSEQ multiplex PCR, yet TCRdb's version contains in-frame clones alone and is incomplete. V and J calls and clone size are as listed in that table; D and trimming were resolved from the DNA. The sample lists roughly 140,000 clones, about 80% occurring once. This receptor was identified in a man in his 60s with acute or convalescent COVID-19. The sequenced sample was peripheral blood.

In DNA, the CDR3 is TGTGCCAGCAGCAGCAGCCGGGGCTATAATTCACCCCTCCACTTT. Its translation: CASSSSRGYNSPLHF. V is TRBV7-2 and J is TRBJ1-6; the D is unclear. Between the trimmed V and J ends, which lost 5 bases and 3 bases, there was a span of 11 bases. Germline assignment: CDR1 SGHTA and CDR2 FQGNSA. The CDR3 runs 15 residues.